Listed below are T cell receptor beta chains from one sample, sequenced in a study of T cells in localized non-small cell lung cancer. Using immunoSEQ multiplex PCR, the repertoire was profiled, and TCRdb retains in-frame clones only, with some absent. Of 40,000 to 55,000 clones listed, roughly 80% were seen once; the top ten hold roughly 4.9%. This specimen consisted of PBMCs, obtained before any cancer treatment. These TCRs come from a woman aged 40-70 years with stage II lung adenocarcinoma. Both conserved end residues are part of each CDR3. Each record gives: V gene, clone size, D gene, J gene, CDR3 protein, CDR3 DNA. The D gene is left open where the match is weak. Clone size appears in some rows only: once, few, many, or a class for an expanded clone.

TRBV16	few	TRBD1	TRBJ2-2	CASSQDAGGRTGELFF	TGTGCCAGCAGCCAAGATGCAGGGGGAAGAACCGGGGAGCTGTTTTTT
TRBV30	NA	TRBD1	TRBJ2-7	CAWTRDRASYEQYF	TGTGCCTGGACCCGGGACAGGGCCTCCTACGAGCAGTACTTC
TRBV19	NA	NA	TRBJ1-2	CASSIGARVNYGYTF	TGTGCCAGTAGTATTGGGGCCAGGGTTAACTATGGCTACACCTTC
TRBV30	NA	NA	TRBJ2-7	CAWRGGSYEQYF	TGTGCCTGGAGAGGGGGATCCTACGAGCAGTACTTC
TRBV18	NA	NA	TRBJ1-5	CASSRDGSNQPQHF	TGTGCCAGCTCTCGTGACGGGAGCAATCAGCCCCAGCATTTT
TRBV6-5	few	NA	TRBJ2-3	CASTPGGAGSDTQYF	TGTGCCAGCACGCCCGGGGGCGCCGGATCGGATACGCAGTATTTT
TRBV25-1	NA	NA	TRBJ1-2	CASSEFYRLGGYTF	TGTGCCAGCAGTGAATTCTACCGACTGGGAGGCTACACCTTC
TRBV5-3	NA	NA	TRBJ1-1	CARSLVRFTMNTEAFF	TGTGCCAGAAGCTTGGTGAGGTTTACTATGAACACTGAAGCTTTCTTT
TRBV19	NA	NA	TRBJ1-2	CASSIVGYGYTF	TGTGCCAGTAGTATCGTCGGATATGGCTACACCTTC
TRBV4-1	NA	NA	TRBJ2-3	CASSQQGITDTQYF	TGCGCCAGCAGCCAACAGGGGATCACAGATACGCAGTATTTT
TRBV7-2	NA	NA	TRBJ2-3	CASSLSINADTQYF	TGTGCCAGCAGCTTGTCCATAAACGCAGATACGCAGTATTTT
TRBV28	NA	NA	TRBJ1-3	CASSLWGAGVGNTIYF	TGTGCCAGCAGTTTATGGGGGGCAGGGGTCGGAAACACCATATATTTT
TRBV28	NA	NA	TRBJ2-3	CASHAAKSAGNRAQYF	TGTGCCAGCCATGCTGCAAAGTCCGCTGGGAATAGAGCGCAGTATTTT
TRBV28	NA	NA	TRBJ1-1	CASRAGIQANTEAFF	TGTGCCAGCAGGGCGGGGATACAAGCGAACACTGAAGCTTTCTTT
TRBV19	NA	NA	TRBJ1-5	CASSIGGGSNQPQHF	TGTGCCAGTAGTATCGGGGGCGGGAGCAATCAGCCCCAGCATTTT
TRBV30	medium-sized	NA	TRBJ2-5	CAWSLGTQETQYF	TGTGCCTGGAGTTTGGGCACCCAAGAGACCCAGTACTTC
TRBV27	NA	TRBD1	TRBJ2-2	CASRDRGSGGELFF	TGTGCCAGCAGGGACAGGGGAAGCGGCGGGGAGCTGTTTTTT
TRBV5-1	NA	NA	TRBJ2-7	CASSLDRAAYEQYF	TGCGCCAGCAGCTTGGACCGGGCCGCCTACGAGCAGTACTTC
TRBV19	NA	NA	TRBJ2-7	CASSIAGTGSLEQYF	TGTGCCAGTAGTATCGCGGGTACAGGGTCCCTCGAGCAGTACTTC
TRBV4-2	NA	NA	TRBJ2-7	CASSQGRAGVPYEQYF	TGTGCCAGCAGCCAAGGACGGGCAGGGGTCCCCTACGAGCAGTACTTC
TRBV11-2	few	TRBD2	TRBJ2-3	CASSRASGGVIDTQYF	TGTGCCAGCAGCCGGGCTAGCGGGGGGGTAATCGATACGCAGTATTTT
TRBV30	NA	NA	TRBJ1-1	CAWSVLNTEAFF	TGTGCCTGGAGTGTCCTCAACACTGAAGCTTTCTTT
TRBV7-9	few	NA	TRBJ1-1	CASSSQGLGTEAFF	TGTGCCAGCAGCTCACAGGGCCTCGGGACTGAAGCTTTCTTT
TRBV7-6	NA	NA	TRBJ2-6	CASSPAGANVLTF	TGTGCCAGCAGCCCGGCTGGGGCCAACGTCCTGACTTTC
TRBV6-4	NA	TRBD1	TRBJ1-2	CASSDSRDREPIYYGYTF	TGTGCCAGCAGCGACTCCCGGGACAGGGAACCCATATACTATGGCTACACCTTC
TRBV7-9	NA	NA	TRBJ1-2	CASSLSYRYTF	TGTGCCAGCAGCTTATCATATCGCTACACCTTC
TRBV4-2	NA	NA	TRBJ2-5	CASSQEEGASETQYF	TGTGCCAGCAGCCAAGAGGAGGGGGCCTCAGAGACCCAGTACTTC
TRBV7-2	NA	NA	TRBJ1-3	CASSYQSGNTIYF	TGTGCCAGCAGCTATCAGAGTGGAAACACCATATATTTT
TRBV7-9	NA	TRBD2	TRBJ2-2	CASSRASGFFTGELFF	TGTGCCAGCAGCCGGGCTAGCGGGTTTTTCACCGGGGAGCTGTTTTTT
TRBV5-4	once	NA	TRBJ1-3	CASSLAEQGNTIYF	TGTGCCAGCAGCTTAGCTGAGCAGGGAAACACCATATATTTT
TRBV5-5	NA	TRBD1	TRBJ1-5	CASSWGQGGGQPQHF	TGTGCCAGCAGCTGGGGACAGGGGGGAGGACAGCCCCAGCATTTT
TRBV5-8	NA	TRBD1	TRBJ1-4	CASSSTGGNEKLFF	TGTGCCAGCAGCTCGACAGGGGGTAATGAAAAACTGTTTTTT
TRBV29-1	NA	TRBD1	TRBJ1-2	CSVYRQGGYGYTF	TGCAGCGTTTATCGACAGGGGGGCTATGGCTACACCTTC